The clone carrying this T cell receptor (beta chain) was found once. These data belong to a study of blood T cell repertoires in COVID-19. The data were produced by immunoSEQ multiplex PCR, yet TCRdb's version contains in-frame clones alone and is incomplete. The sample consists of roughly 43,000 clones, roughly 71% of them appearing once. Per germline, CDR1 SNHLY and CDR2 FYNNEI. The CDR3 loop spans 14 amino acids. The V gene lost 7 bases and the J gene lost 7 bases, with 17 bases spanning the gap. V gene TRBV2 combines with J gene TRBJ1-5; D not resolved. The sequenced sample was peripheral blood. This TCR derives from a man older than 75 with acute or convalescent COVID-19. CDR3 sequence: CASNPGVKMQPQHF. As DNA, the CDR3 is TGTGCCAGCAACCCCGGTGTAAAAATGCAGCCCCAGCATTTT.